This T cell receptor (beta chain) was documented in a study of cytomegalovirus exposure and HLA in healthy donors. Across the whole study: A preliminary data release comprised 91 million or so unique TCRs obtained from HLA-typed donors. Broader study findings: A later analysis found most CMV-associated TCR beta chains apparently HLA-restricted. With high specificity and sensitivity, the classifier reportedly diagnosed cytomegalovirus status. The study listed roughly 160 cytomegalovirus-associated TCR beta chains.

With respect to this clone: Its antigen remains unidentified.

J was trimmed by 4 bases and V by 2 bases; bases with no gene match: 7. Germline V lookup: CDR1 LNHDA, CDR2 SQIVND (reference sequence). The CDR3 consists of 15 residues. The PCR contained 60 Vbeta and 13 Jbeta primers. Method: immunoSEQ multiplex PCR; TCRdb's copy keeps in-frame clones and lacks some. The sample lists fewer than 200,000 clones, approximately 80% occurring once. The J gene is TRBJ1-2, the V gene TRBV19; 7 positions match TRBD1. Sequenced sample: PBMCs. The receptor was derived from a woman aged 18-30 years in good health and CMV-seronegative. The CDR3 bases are TGTGCCAGTAGTATATTAAGGGACAGCTTCTATGGCTACACCTTC. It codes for CASSILRDSFYGYTF.